This TCR beta chain was recorded in a study of radiotherapy plus CTLA-4 blockade in lung cancer. Whole-study context: Disease control was seen in approximately 29% of patients, objective responses in approximately 19%. Overall study results and limits: Clones of tumor-derived TCRs expanded in blood after radiotherapy plus ipilimumab. Reports state that early shifts in blood T cell clones, with interferon-beta, best predicted response.

This clone was seen more than once but under ten times. Its antigen is unknown. Germline V gene data show CDR1 as KGHSH and CDR2 as LQKENI. Trimming removed 4 bases at V and 0 bases at J, with 9 bases between. This CDR3 comprises 14 residues. Ipilimumab CTLA-4 blockade and focal radiation were given to patients with chemo-refractory metastatic non-small-cell lung cancer. Data came from immunoSEQ multiplex PCR; TCRdb stores just in-frame clones and leaves some out. The table shows fewer than 55,000 clones, with more than 70% occurring only once. This TCR was sampled from a human donor with non-small cell lung cancer whose response to radiotherapy plus ipilimumab could not be evaluated. The chain joins TRBV18 to TRBJ2-5; D may be TRBD2 (6 bases). The sample here was peripheral blood, taken from a patient treated with radiotherapy plus ipilimumab. DNA of the CDR3: TGTGCCAGCTCACGGGGGGTCTACCAAGAGACCCAGTACTTC. This gives the protein CASSRGVYQETQYF.